What follows are 14 T cell receptor beta chains derived from one specimen sequenced in a study of CD8 T cells in Susac syndrome. It was with random hexamers that about 0.45 to 1 ug RNA was reverse transcribed. TCRdb itself ran the immunoSEQ multiplex PCR reads through MiXCR, one entry per CDR3 protein. The data contain 150,000 to 200,000 distinct CDR3 sequences, about 96% of them singletons. What was sequenced was CD4+ T cells from PBMCs. Receptors originate from a human donor with Susac syndrome.

This clonotype turned up a few times. This sequence joins TRBV27 and TRBJ1-5, with D possibly being TRBD1 (6 bases). Between the trimmed V and J ends, which lost 0 bases and 6 bases, there was a span of 12 bases. CDR1 and CDR2 from the germline V gene are MNHEY and SMNVEV (reference sequence). The CDR3 has 15 amino acids. The CDR3 here is CASSLSGGRVQPQHF. The CDR3 DNA is TGTGCCAGCAGTTTATCTGGGGGGCGCGTTCAGCCCCAGCATTTT.

The chain carries TRBV27 and TRBJ2-7; 11 bases map to TRBD1. Germline trimming cut 1 base from V and 6 bases from J; bases unmatched to any gene: 11. Germline loops: CDR1 MNHEY, CDR2 SMNVEV (reference sequence). The CDR3 extends over 17 amino acids. CDR3 DNA sequence: TGTGCCAGCAGTTTATTCGATTCTGGACAGGGGGCCCTCGAGCAGTACTTC. Protein sequence: CASSLFDSGQGALEQYF.

The chain links TRBV20-1 to TRBJ2-5; D call uncertain. Germline CDR1 DFQATT, CDR2 SNEGSKA (reference sequence). The CDR3 has 13 amino acids. Trimming took off 2 bases at V and 1 base at J, with 8 bases between the two ends. This CDR3 reads CSARHTTQETQYF. CDR3 nucleotide sequence: TGCAGTGCTAGACATACCACCCAAGAGACCCAGTACTTC.

CDR3 sequence: CASSPLGDKADVYTF. CDR3 nucleotides: TGTGCCAGCTCACCACTAGGAGATAAGGCCGACGTCTACACCTTC. The chain is built from TRBV18 and TRBJ1-2; D gene uncertain. Germline lookup yields CDR1 KGHSH and CDR2 LQKENI. With 1 base removed from V and 10 bases from J, the gap between germline ends came to 19 bases. The CDR3 spans 15 residues.

The chain combines TRBV3-1 with TRBJ1-6, with a possible D match to TRBD1 (6 bases). Germline V lookup: CDR1 LGHDT, CDR2 YNNKEL (reference sequence). The CDR3 has 14 residues. Trimming removed 4 bases at V and 9 bases at J, with 13 bases between. This CDR3 is CASSLTGLSSPLHF. In DNA, the CDR3 is TGTGCCAGCAGCCTCACAGGGTTGAGTTCACCCCTCCACTTT.

J is TRBJ2-7 and V is TRBV18; 7 nucleotides line up with TRBD2. V lost 3 bases and J lost 9; bases outside the gene matches: 14. The CDR3 length is 15 residues. Germline CDR1 and CDR2: KGHSH and LQKENI. DNA of the CDR3: TGTGCCAGCTCACCTCCTGGAGGGAGGGCCGTCGGGCAGTACTTC. Amino acid sequence: CASSPPGGRAVGQYF.

The chain employs TRBV4-3 and TRBJ1-1; 9 bases are shared with TRBD1. J was trimmed by 11 bases and V by 3 bases; bases with no gene match: 7. Germline-derived CDR1 and CDR2 are LGHNA and YSLEER. CDR3 length: 13 amino acids. The CDR3 DNA reads as TGCGCCAGCAGCCATCACAGGGGGCGCTTGGCTTTCTTT. It codes for CASSHHRGRLAFF.

This chain links TRBV18 with TRBJ1-6, with D perhaps TRBD1 (5 bases). V was pared by 3 bases and J by 11 bases, with 14 bases between. CDR3 length equals 14 residues. Germline V gene data show CDR1 as KGHSH and CDR2 as LQKENI. The CDR3 here is CASSPTVFSPPLHF. CDR3 bases: TGTGCCAGCTCACCGACAGTATTCTCCCCACCCCTCCACTTT.

The J gene is TRBJ2-7, the V gene TRBV18, with TRBD1 as a possible D gene (6 bases). Trimming removed 3 bases at V and 6 bases at J, with 12 bases between. This CDR3 comprises 13 residues. In germline, CDR1 is KGHSH, CDR2 LQKENI. CDR3 sequence: CASSPDSWSEQYV. The CDR3 nucleotides read TGTGCCAGCTCACCGGACAGTTGGAGCGAGCAGTACGTC.

This chain links TRBV5-1 with TRBJ2-5; 9 bases agree with TRBD1. Germline CDR1 is SGHRS and CDR2 is YFSETQ. This CDR3 comprises 15 residues. Trimming took 4 bases from V and 1 from J; bases not matched to a gene: 5. CDR3 sequence: CASSIRQGGQETQYF. In nucleotides, the CDR3 is TGCGCCAGCAGCATCCGACAGGGGGGCCAAGAGACCCAGTACTTC.

The chain is built from TRBV7-9 and TRBJ2-4, with 8 bases that match TRBD1. Germline values: CDR1 SEHNR, CDR2 FQNEAQ (reference sequence). The CDR3 is 15 residues long. V trimming: 2 bases; J trimming: 3 bases; junction bases outside the gene matches: 3. The CDR3 reads CASSLQGAGKNIQYF. The CDR3, as DNA: TGTGCCAGCAGCTTACAGGGGGCTGGCAAAAACATTCAGTACTTC.

V usage is TRBV30 and J usage is TRBJ1-2; 7 bases align to TRBD1. The CDR3 is made up of 10 amino acids. From germline, CDR1 is GTSNPN and CDR2 SVGIG (reference sequence). Germline trimming cut 7 bases from V and 9 bases from J; bases unmatched to any gene: 5. The CDR3 DNA follows: TGTGCCTCCTCGGACAGGAGCTACACCTTC. It encodes CASSDRSYTF.

Only one count was recorded for this clonotype. The V and J genes are TRBV29-1 and TRBJ2-5, with D perhaps matching TRBD2 (6 bases). Looked up from germline, CDR1 is SQVTM and CDR2 is ANQGSEA. The CDR3 is made up of 12 amino acids. V gave up 8 bases and J gave up 5 bases, with 15 bases separating them. CDR3 amino acids: CSCLTGVETQYF. CDR3 bases: TGCAGCTGCCTAACGGGGGTGGAGACCCAGTACTTC.

V and J are TRBV20-1 and TRBJ1-5; D is unclear. CDR1 is DFQATT and CDR2 is SNEGSKA in the germline V gene (reference sequence). Trimming stripped 3 bases from V and 5 bases from J, with 14 bases between. The CDR3 spans 14 residues. DNA for the CDR3: TGCAGTGCTAGCCCCTCGCGCCCATATCAGCCCCAGCATTTT. It yields the protein CSASPSRPYQPQHF.